This T cell receptor (beta chain) is drawn from a study of T cell responses to AZD1222 COVID-19 vaccine. The repertoire was sequenced with immunoSEQ multiplex PCR; TCRdb's copy has only in-frame clones and lacks some. Among some 71,000 clones, 89% were seen once, and the ten largest hold 28%. Pooling was applied to second doses at about 4 or about 12 weeks. The CDR3 spans 16 residues. Per germline, CDR1 LGHDT and CDR2 YNNKEL (reference sequence). The V gene lost 10 bases and the J gene lost 0 bases, with 19 bases spanning the gap. Here the sequenced sample was peripheral blood, taken 28 days after the second AZD1222 dose. The clonotype originates from an adult who received the AZD1222 COVID-19 vaccine. The genes are TRBV3-1 (or the pseudogene TRBV3-2) and TRBJ1-5; the D gene is possibly TRBD1 (5 bases). Here the CDR3 DNA reads TGTGCCACCGACGGGGCCTCGAGGGGTAGCAATCAGCCCCAGCATTTT. Amino acids: CATDGASRGSNQPQHF.